One T cell receptor (beta chain) is described in this entry. This clonotype was seen more than once but under ten times. This clone's antigen is unknown. The sample holds no much larger clone one base away, and base qualities are not on file. Measured from the cysteine to the phenylalanine, the CDR3 is 15 residues long. Only the CDR3 DNA is retained, 45 bases long and in frame from the first base. Via the germline V gene, CDR1 is SGDLS and CDR2 YYNGEE. Trimming removed 1 base from V and 1 base from J, leaving 11 bases between the germline ends. The receptor library was made with 5' RACE. TCRdb records Illumina HiSeq 2500 as the sequencer. A second roughly 7 to 11 cycle PCR used a sample-barcoded 5' primer and a J-beta primer mix. A template-switch 5' adaptor carrying 12 random nucleotides introduced a unique molecular identifier onto each TCR beta cDNA molecule. Each sample yielded at least 3 million CDR3-containing paired-end reads. First-strand cDNA synthesis was performed from all RNA using the Mint cDNA synthesis kit, with priming by a TRBC-specific oligonucleotide. All cDNA was treated with uracil-DNA glycosylase and then went through a first 18-cycle PCR with the universal primers M1SS and BC2_uni_R. Processing in the source paper ran as follows. For normalization, 1 million high-quality reads were randomly selected from each sample, with every read carrying a distinct molecular identifier. Reads sharing molecular identifiers were discarded rather than binned into consensus sequences. MiTCR, run with a Q25 quality threshold and the strictest error-elimination algorithm, handled CDR3 identification, clonotype clustering and error correction. A nonparametric unseen species model using Euler transformation provided a lower-bound estimate of total TCR beta diversity. Through fastp at Q25 and MiXCR, TCRdb rebuilt clones from the public reads, retaining in-frame beta chains. When rows share a CDR3 protein, they turn into one entry using the most common DNA and genes. For this entry, the V and J calls and clone size follow TCRdb and not the study's own pipeline. The sample has about 680,000 distinct CDR3 sequences on record, roughly 50% of them singletons. 30% to 35% of the sample lies in the top ten.

Systemically healthy Caucasian individuals from Russia, 39 in total and aged about 6 to 95 years, were included as donors. About 9.6 milliliters of peripheral blood were collected from each donor into EDTA-treated Vacutainer tubes. PBMCs were isolated by Ficoll-Paque density-gradient centrifugation, with at least 6 million obtained per sample. Total RNA was extracted from PBMCs with Trizol reagent, with at least 6 micrograms obtained per sample. The percentages of naive CD45RAhigh/CD27high T cells were determined by flow cytometry on a PBMC aliquot from every donor. The data stem from a study of blood T cells in healthy people across ages (dated by TCRdb to about 2015). With regard to the full study: Template switching captured roughly one uniquely barcoded TCR beta cDNA molecule per two T cells in model experiments. Four age groups were formed from the donors: young (average roughly 15 years), middle-aged (less than 40), aged (over 55) and long-lived (less than 85). Age-related changes in TCR beta repertoire diversity were measured in the study by deep sequencing normalized with unique cDNA molecular identifiers. Two additional independent replicas of 1 million unique cDNA reads from the same blood draw were analyzed for two donors (one aged 18 to 29 and one aged 80 or older). To avoid experimental bias, donors of different ages were distributed randomly across sequencing lanes. General study outcomes and caveats: Because profiling used bulk unsorted PBMCs, naive and antigen-experienced compartments could not be compared conclusively. Observed TCR beta diversity per million T cells fell roughly linearly with age, and a significant reduction was already apparent by age around 40. A strong correlation was found between observed TCR beta diversity and the percentage of naive T cells measured by flow cytometry. Because the CMV infection status of the donors was unknown, age-related changes in expanded clonotypes may potentially have been confounded. Estimates of total diversity from one million sequenced T cells were regarded as lower bounds and underestimates. Compared with the aged group, the long-lived group had more naive CD4+ T cells, fewer expanded clones and increased TCR diversity, a pattern suggesting age selection.

The specimen sequenced was blood. The receptor was isolated from a woman aged 55-70 years in good health. The V gene is TRBV9 and the J gene is TRBJ2-5; TRBD2 could be the D gene, as 6 bases match. The DNA sequence is given as TGTGCCAGCAGCGTATCGCGGGGCGCCCAAGAGACCCAGTACTTC. Its translation is CASSVSRGAQETQYF.